The TCR beta chain under discussion was sequenced for a study of cytomegalovirus exposure and HLA in healthy donors. The PCR used 60 Vbeta and 13 Jbeta primers. The assay was immunoSEQ multiplex PCR, and TCRdb's table has in-frame clones only and misses some. The sample carries roughly 160,000 clones, around 90% recorded once. Sample: PBMCs. This receptor was obtained from a woman aged 25 to 45 in good health and CMV-seronegative.

CDR3 residues: CASSQGQGYGYTF. For the CDR3, the DNA is TGCGCCAGCAGCCAAGGACAGGGCTATGGCTACACCTTC. V is TRBV4-3 and J is TRBJ1-2, with TRBD1 identical over 7 bases. Germline lookup yields CDR1 LGHNA and CDR2 YSLEER. This CDR3 contains 13 residues. J gave up 4 bases and V 1 base, and 0 bases lay outside the gene matches.